These 19 T cell receptor beta chains were all obtained from the same sample, sequenced in a study of T-cell memory formation after mild COVID-19. TCRdb redid the calling of the 5' RACE reads with MiXCR, one entry per CDR3 protein. The sample lists under 200,000 distinct CDR3 sequences; roughly 11% were seen once. Sequencing was done on a sample of PBMCs or a T cell subset sorted from them (not recorded which). The source of these receptors is a man aged 18 to 29 who had mild COVID-19 (a few samples of this study predate the infection). Cell type and time point are not known.

This clonotype came up many times. V and J are TRBV4-2 and TRBJ2-7; 10 bases align to TRBD1. CDR1 and CDR2 (germline): LGHNA, YNFKEQ. This CDR3 has 13 amino acids. Trimming cost V 8 bases and J 4 bases; bases outside gene matches: 5. The CDR3 here is CASRDRGSYEQYV. The CDR3 coding sequence is TGTGCCAGCCGGGACAGGGGATCGTACGAGCAGTACGTC.

The chain recombines TRBV28 with TRBJ1-6; 7 positions match TRBD1. Germline V CDR1 and CDR2: MDHEN, SYDVKM. This CDR3 is built from 17 residues. Trimming took 6 bases from V and 7 from J; bases not matched to a gene: 15. CDR3 nucleotides: TGTGCCAGCAGCCTCTCGGGAGGGGGCGGTTTAAATTCACCCCTCCACTTT. Translation: CASSLSGGGGLNSPLHF.

This clonotype occurred many times. The chain combines TRBV11-2 with TRBJ2-5, with a tentative D call TRBD2 (5 bases). V was pared by 2 bases and J by 5 bases, with 18 bases between. The CDR3 contains 16 residues. The germline V gene has CDR1 SGHAT and CDR2 FQNNGV. The CDR3 here is CASSLRAGVPRETQYF. The CDR3, as DNA: TGTGCCAGCAGCTTACGCGCGGGTGTTCCCCGGGAGACCCAGTACTTC. Together with reference TRBV11-2 and TRBJ2-5, the CDR3 gives the full variable domain: EAGVAQSPRYKIIEKRQSVAFWCNPISGHATLYWYQQILGQGPKLLIQFQNNGVVDDSQLPKDRFSAERLKGVDSTLKIQPAKLEDSAVYLCASSLRAGVPRETQYFGPGTRLLVL.

This clonotype has only a few counts. The chain uses TRBV5-1 and TRBJ1-1; TRBD1 is a possible D gene (6 bases). CDR1 is SGHRS, CDR2 YFSETQ, per germline. Trimming took off 1 base at V and 6 bases at J, with 13 bases between the two ends. CDR3 length: 14 amino acids. Here the CDR3 DNA reads TGCGCCAGCAGCTTGTTTACAGGGCGAGCTGAAGCTTTCTTT. Encoded protein: CASSLFTGRAEAFF.

J is TRBJ2-3 and V is TRBV7-2, with D maybe TRBD2 (6 bases). The CDR3 is 15 amino acids. Trimming pared 2 bases from V and 3 bases from J, leaving 12 bases between. Germline V gives CDR1 SGHTA, CDR2 FQGNSA. CDR3 residues: CASSLIGGTTDTQYF. As DNA, the CDR3 is TGTGCCAGCAGCTTAATCGGCGGGACGACAGATACGCAGTATTTT. Full variable domain (remainder filled in from reference TRBV7-2 and TRBJ2-3): GAGVSQSPSNKVTEKGKDVELRCDPISGHTALYWYRQSLGQGLEFLIYFQGNSAPDKSGLPSDRFSAERTGGSVSTLTIQRTQQEDSAVYLCASSLIGGTTDTQYFGPGTRLTVL.

This clonotype was seen a handful of times. The genes are TRBV4-2 and TRBJ2-7; D remains ambiguous. V dropped 0 bases and J dropped 5 bases, with 11 bases sitting between them. The V gene's germline CDR1 is LGHNA and CDR2 YNFKEQ. The CDR3 runs 14 residues. CDR3: CASSQEVGRNEQYV. CDR3 nucleotide sequence: TGTGCCAGCAGCCAAGAGGTAGGGCGCAACGAGCAGTACGTC.

This clonotype was seen a handful of times. V and J are TRBV7-2 and TRBJ2-1; TRBD1 might be the D (7 bases). Germline V lookup: CDR1 SGHTA, CDR2 FQGNSA. Trimming took 4 bases from V and 7 from J, leaving 14 bases between them. This CDR3 is built from 14 residues. In DNA, the CDR3 is TGTGCCAGCAGCTCCCCAGGGGGGAGGAATGAGCAGTTCTTC. The encoded protein is CASSSPGGRNEQFF. The whole variable domain, filled in from reference TRBV7-2 and TRBJ2-1, reads GAGVSQSPSNKVTEKGKDVELRCDPISGHTALYWYRQSLGQGLEFLIYFQGNSAPDKSGLPSDRFSAERTGGSVSTLTIQRTQQEDSAVYLCASSSPGGRNEQFFGPGTRLTVL.

A few counts support this clonotype. V and J are TRBV11-2 and TRBJ2-3, with TRBD2 matching 11 bases. This CDR3 has 13 residues. Germline assignment: CDR1 SGHAT and CDR2 FQNNGV. V shed 8 bases and J 3 bases; nucleotides not matched to a gene: 1. CDR3 sequence (DNA): TGTGCCAGCCGACTAGCGGGGACAGATACGCAGTATTTT. Its translation is CASRLAGTDTQYF.

This clonotype was picked up a small number of times. The chain links TRBV20-1 to TRBJ1-2; D gene uncertain. Looked up from germline, CDR1 is DFQATT and CDR2 is SNEGSKA (reference sequence). The V end lost 3 bases, the J end lost 7 bases, and 18 bases lay between the germline ends. There are 14 residues in the CDR3. The CDR3 sequence is CSASDFLGSFGYTF. The CDR3 nucleotides read TGCAGTGCTAGTGATTTCTTGGGGAGCTTTGGCTACACCTTC.

This clonotype was observed a few times. The chain links TRBV11-2 to TRBJ1-2, with a weak D call TRBD1 (6 bases). There are 17 residues in the CDR3. The V gene's germline CDR1 is SGHAT and CDR2 FQNNGV. V was pared by 0 bases and J by 4 bases, with 18 bases between. The CDR3: CASSLDSSWTASYGYTF. Written as DNA, the CDR3 is TGTGCCAGCAGCTTAGATTCGTCTTGGACAGCCTCCTATGGCTACACCTTC. The whole variable domain, remainder taken from reference TRBV11-2 and TRBJ1-2, is EAGVAQSPRYKIIEKRQSVAFWCNPISGHATLYWYQQILGQGPKLLIQFQNNGVVDDSQLPKDRFSAERLKGVDSTLKIQPAKLEDSAVYLCASSLDSSWTASYGYTFGSGTRLTVV.

This clonotype was counted at least ten times. The chain uses TRBV20-1 and TRBJ1-5, with D possibly TRBD1 on 5 matching bases. Germline loops: CDR1 DFQATT, CDR2 SNEGSKA (reference sequence). This CDR3 has 15 residues. The germline V and J ends were trimmed by 3 bases and 1 base, with 13 bases remaining between them. The CDR3 DNA sequence: TGCAGTGCTAGTAGGGGAGGCAAAAGCAATCAGCCCCAGCATTTT. Its protein is CSASRGGKSNQPQHF.

The sample holds a few counts of this clonotype. This chain uses TRBV7-2 with TRBJ2-7, with 11 bases identical to TRBD2. Germline trimming cut 2 bases from V and 3 bases from J; bases unmatched to any gene: 3. Germline V gives CDR1 SGHTA, CDR2 FQGNSA. The length of the CDR3 is 15 residues. The CDR3 loop reads CASSLLAGGIYEQYF. The DNA of the CDR3 is TGTGCCAGCAGCTTACTAGCGGGGGGAATCTACGAGCAGTACTTC.

This clonotype was detected a few times. The J gene is TRBJ1-5, the V gene TRBV20-1; no definite D call. V was shortened by 1 base and J by 4 bases, with 11 bases between the two germline ends. The CDR3 consists of 14 residues. From germline, CDR1 is DFQATT and CDR2 SNEGSKA (reference sequence). The CDR3 nucleotides are TGCAGTGCTAGAGTCGGCCTCGATAATCAGCCCCAGCATTTT. Its protein product is CSARVGLDNQPQHF.

The chain combines TRBV13 with TRBJ2-7, with 10 nucleotides matching TRBD1. The germline CDR1 and CDR2 sequences are PRHDT and FYEKMQ (reference sequence). The CDR3 length is 14 residues. V lost 3 bases and J lost 12; bases outside the gene matches: 11. CDR3 nucleotides: TGTGCCAGCAGCTTGAGACAGGGGGCGCAGAATCGGTACTTC. Translated: CASSLRQGAQNRYF.

The table lists this clonotype with a few counts. The chain recombines TRBV5-1 with TRBJ1-1; 7 bases agree with TRBD1. The V gene's germline CDR1 is SGHRS and CDR2 YFSETQ. This CDR3 is built from 14 residues. Trimming cost V 4 bases and J 1 base; bases outside gene matches: 4. CDR3 sequence reads: CASSKQGTNTEAFF. CDR3 sequence (DNA): TGCGCCAGCAGCAAACAGGGGACGAACACTGAAGCTTTCTTT.

This chain joins TRBV7-2 and TRBJ1-5; D uncertain. V lost 1 base and J 6 bases, leaving 4 bases between the germline ends. There are 12 residues in the CDR3. Germline V gene data show CDR1 as SGHTA and CDR2 as FQGNSA. This CDR3 is CASSLVRQPQHF. The DNA of the CDR3 is TGTGCCAGCAGCTTAGTACGTCAGCCCCAGCATTTT.

This clonotype showed up just a few times. The V gene is TRBV25-1, the J gene TRBJ2-7; 10 nucleotides match TRBD1. The germline V gene has CDR1 MGHDK and CDR2 SYGVNS. V shed 6 bases and J 3 bases; nucleotides not matched to a gene: 2. The CDR3 totals 13 residues. The CDR3 loop is CASRRTGGYEQYF. CDR3 sequence (DNA): TGTGCCAGCAGAAGGACAGGGGGCTACGAGCAGTACTTC.

The rearrangement links TRBV29-1 to TRBJ2-7; 10 bases map to TRBD1. Germline V gene lookup returns CDR1 SQVTM and CDR2 ANQGSEA. The CDR3 is 14 amino acids. With 4 bases clipped from V and 1 base from J, the junction kept 4 bases outside the gene matches. Written as DNA, the CDR3 is TGCAGCGTTGGTAGGGGACAGGGGTCCTACGAGCAGTACTTC. Encoded protein: CSVGRGQGSYEQYF.

This clonotype was recorded a few times. This sequence joins TRBV24-1 and TRBJ1-4, with 7 bases that match TRBD1. V lost 3 bases to trimming and J lost 8 bases; unmatched junction nucleotides: 8. CDR1 and CDR2 (germline): KGHDR, SFDVKD. The CDR3 length is 15 residues. CDR3: CATSDRDSYPEKLFF. The CDR3 DNA reads TGTGCCACCAGTGATCGGGACAGCTACCCCGAAAAACTGTTTTTT.